These 12 T cell receptor beta chains originate from one sample sequenced in a study of T-cell memory formation after mild COVID-19. TCRdb called the 5' RACE reads again in MiXCR, with one record for every CDR3 protein. This sample yields roughly 500,000 distinct CDR3 sequences, of which roughly 22% are seen a single time; roughly an eighth belongs to the top ten. The sample taken for sequencing was PBMCs or a T cell subset sorted from them (not recorded which). The receptors were sampled from an adult woman who had mild COVID-19 (a few samples of this study predate the infection). Cell type and time point are not known.

The rearrangement joins TRBV4-2 to TRBJ1-1, with D uncertain. The CDR3 covers 13 residues. Germline lookup yields CDR1 LGHNA and CDR2 YNFKEQ. V was pared by 1 base and J by 4 bases, with 7 bases between. The CDR3 spells CASSQAVGTEAFF. The CDR3 DNA reads as TGTGCCAGCAGCCAAGCTGTGGGCACTGAAGCTTTCTTT.

This clonotype was seen more than once but under ten times. V usage is TRBV5-1 and J usage is TRBJ2-3; D gene uncertain. Trimming cost V 1 base and J 5 bases, with 14 bases left between them. The CDR3 is made up of 15 amino acids. CDR1 and CDR2 (germline): SGHRS, YFSETQ. The CDR3 nucleotides are TGCGCCAGCAGCTTGCTTGGTCCCGGTCAAGATACGCAGTATTTT. The encoded protein is CASSLLGPGQDTQYF. Looking up the rest from reference TRBV5-1 and TRBJ2-3 gives the full variable domain: KAGVTQTPRYLIKTRGQQVTLSCSPISGHRSVSWYQQTPGQGLQFLFEYFSETQRNKGNFPGRFSGRQFSNSRSEMNVSTLELGDSALYLCASSLLGPGQDTQYFGPGTRLTVL.

V is TRBV12-3 or TRBV12-4 and J is TRBJ2-1; 13 positions agree with TRBD2. Unmatched junction bases numbered 7, after V lost 5 bases and J lost 9 bases. This CDR3 comprises 15 residues. The CDR3 loop reads CASSHWTSGSSEQFF. CDR3 bases: TGTGCCAGCAGTCACTGGACTAGCGGGAGCAGTGAGCAGTTCTTC.

Ten or more counts support this clonotype. This chain links TRBV30 with TRBJ2-7; tentative D call: TRBD1 (6 bases). The CDR3 length is 14 residues. Germline loops: CDR1 GTSNPN, CDR2 SVGIG (reference sequence). V gave up 5 bases and J gave up 3 bases, with 17 bases separating them. CDR3 protein: CAWQPGRQDYEQYF. CDR3 DNA: TGTGCCTGGCAACCTGGGAGACAGGACTACGAGCAGTACTTC.

This sequence joins TRBV7-8 and TRBJ1-5; D call uncertain. There are 14 residues in the CDR3. Germline V CDR1 and CDR2: SGHVS, FQNEAQ. V shed 8 bases and J shed 0 bases, with 11 bases lying between them. CDR3 region: CASGLSSSNQPQHF. The CDR3, as DNA: TGTGCCAGCGGCCTTAGTAGTAGCAATCAGCCCCAGCATTTT.

This clonotype was picked up many times. V is TRBV9 and J is TRBJ2-1; D is perhaps TRBD1 (6 bases). V lost 2 bases and J lost 4, with 13 bases in between. Germline assignment: CDR1 SGDLS and CDR2 YYNGEE. The CDR3 covers 15 residues. In DNA, the CDR3 is TGTGCCAGCAGCGTGCAGGGGTCGGATTACAATGAGCAGTTCTTC. This sequence encodes CASSVQGSDYNEQFF.

This clonotype was counted many times. The chain recombines TRBV27 with TRBJ2-1; the D is unclear. Germline-derived CDR1 and CDR2 are MNHEY and SMNVEV (reference sequence). This CDR3 contains 12 residues. V was clipped by 8 bases and J by 0 bases, with 5 bases between them. The CDR3 DNA reads as TGTGCCAGCGCTCTCTCCTACAATGAGCAGTTCTTC. Residues: CASALSYNEQFF.

This clonotype was recorded many times. The chain joins TRBV7-8 to TRBJ2-3, with 9 nucleotides matching TRBD1. This CDR3 contains 13 residues. The V gene's germline CDR1 is SGHVS and CDR2 FQNEAQ. With 5 bases clipped from V and 4 bases from J, the junction kept 1 base outside the gene matches. CDR3 bases: TGTGCCAGCAGCCGGGACAGGGCAGATACGCAGTATTTT. Encoded protein: CASSRDRADTQYF.

The chain carries TRBV7-2 and TRBJ2-7; TRBD2 matches 8 bases. The V gene end was trimmed by 3 bases and the J gene end by 3 bases; junction bases not matched to a gene: 4. Looked up from germline, CDR1 is SGHTA and CDR2 is FQGNSA. This CDR3 contains 14 residues. The chain's CDR3 is CASSLSGSGYEQYF. The DNA for the CDR3 is TGTGCCAGCAGCTTGAGCGGGAGTGGCTACGAGCAGTACTTC.

CDR3 sequence (DNA): TGTGCCACCCGACAGGTATCAGATACGCAGTATTTT. Amino acid sequence: CATRQVSDTQYF. The chain uses TRBV10-3 and TRBJ2-3; a possible D gene is TRBD1 (6 bases). The CDR3 runs 12 residues. Trimming pared 10 bases from V and 4 bases from J, leaving 12 bases between. Germline CDR1 and CDR2: ENHRY and SYGVKD.

This clonotype has only a few counts. The CDR3 sequence is CASSPVGGNNEQFF. The CDR3, as DNA: TGTGCCAGCAGTCCAGTTGGGGGGAACAATGAGCAGTTCTTC. The V and J genes are TRBV12-3 or TRBV12-4 and TRBJ2-1, with D possibly being TRBD2 (6 bases). V was clipped by 5 bases and J by 5 bases, with 13 bases between them. The CDR3 contains 14 residues.

In this sample, this clonotype turned up a few times. The junction shows a germline mismatch at one end, possibly a read error. V is TRBV7-3 and J is TRBJ2-3; D is undetermined. CDR3 length equals 15 residues. Per the germline V gene, CDR1 is SGHTA and CDR2 is FQGTGA. The CDR3 DNA is TGTGCCAGCAGCGTAACCTCAGGCGTGGGAGATACGCAGTATTTT. Its protein is CASSVTSGVGDTQYF.